Here is one T cell receptor beta chain with its context. Trimming left V 3 bases short and J 4 bases short, with 19 bases between. Germline CDR1 and CDR2: KGHSH and LQKENI. The CDR3 has 16 residues. These data come from a study of blood T cell repertoires in COVID-19. Using immunoSEQ multiplex PCR, the repertoire was profiled, and TCRdb retains in-frame clones only, with some absent. Among 150,000 to 200,000 clones, approximately 86% were seen once, and the ten largest hold 2.5% to 3%. The source is a man between 40 and 49 years old with active or convalescent COVID-19. The rearrangement uses TRBV18 and TRBJ2-7, with a possible D match to TRBD2 (6 bases). Material: peripheral blood. CDR3 amino acids: CASSPGGPATTYEQYF. The CDR3 nucleotides are TGTGCCAGCTCACCGGGAGGACCAGCGACCACTTACGAGCAGTACTTC.